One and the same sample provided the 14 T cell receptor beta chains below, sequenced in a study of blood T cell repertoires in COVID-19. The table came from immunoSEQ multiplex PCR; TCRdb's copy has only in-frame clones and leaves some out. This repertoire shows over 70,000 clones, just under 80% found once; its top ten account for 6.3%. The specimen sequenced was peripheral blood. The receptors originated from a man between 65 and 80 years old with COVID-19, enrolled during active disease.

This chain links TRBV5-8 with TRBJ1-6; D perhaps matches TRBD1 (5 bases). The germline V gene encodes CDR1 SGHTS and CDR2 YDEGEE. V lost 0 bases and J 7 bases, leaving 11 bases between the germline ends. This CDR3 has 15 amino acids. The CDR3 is CASSLAQGGNSPLHF. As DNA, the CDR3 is TGTGCCAGCAGCTTGGCTCAGGGTGGGAATTCACCCCTCCACTTT.

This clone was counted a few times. CDR3 nucleotide sequence: TGTGCCAGTAGTATTAAACTTTCCACTGAAGCTTTCTTT. Protein product: CASSIKLSTEAFF. The chain combines TRBV19 with TRBJ1-1; D not certain. CDR1 and CDR2 from the germline V gene are LNHDA and SQIVND (reference sequence). The CDR3 is made up of 13 amino acids. V lost 3 bases, J lost 4 bases, and 9 bases lay in between.

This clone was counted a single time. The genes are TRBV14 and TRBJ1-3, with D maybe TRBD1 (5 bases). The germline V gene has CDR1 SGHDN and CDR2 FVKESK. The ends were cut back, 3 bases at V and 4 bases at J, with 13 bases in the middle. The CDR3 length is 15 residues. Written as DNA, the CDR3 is TGTGCCAGCAGCCATACCGGGACTAGGGGAAACACCATATATTTT. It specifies CASSHTGTRGNTIYF.

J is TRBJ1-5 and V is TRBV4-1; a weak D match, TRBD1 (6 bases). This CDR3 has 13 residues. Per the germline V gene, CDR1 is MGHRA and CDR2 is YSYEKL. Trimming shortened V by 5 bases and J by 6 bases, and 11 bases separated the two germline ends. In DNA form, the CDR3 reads TGCGCCAGCAGCACCAGGGGCGGTCAGCCCCAGCATTTT. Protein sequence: CASSTRGGQPQHF.

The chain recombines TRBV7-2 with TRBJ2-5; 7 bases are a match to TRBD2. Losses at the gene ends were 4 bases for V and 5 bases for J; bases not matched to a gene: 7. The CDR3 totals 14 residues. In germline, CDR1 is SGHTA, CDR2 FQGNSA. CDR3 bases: TGTGCCAGCAGCTCCCTTGGGGGAGGGGAGACCCAGTACTTC. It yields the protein CASSSLGGGETQYF.

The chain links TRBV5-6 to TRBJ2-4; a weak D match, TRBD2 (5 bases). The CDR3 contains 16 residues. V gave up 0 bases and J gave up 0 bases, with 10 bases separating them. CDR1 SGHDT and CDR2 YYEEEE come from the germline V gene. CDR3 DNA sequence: TGTGCCAGCAGCTTGGCAGGAGGCCTAGCCAAAAACATTCAGTACTTC. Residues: CASSLAGGLAKNIQYF.

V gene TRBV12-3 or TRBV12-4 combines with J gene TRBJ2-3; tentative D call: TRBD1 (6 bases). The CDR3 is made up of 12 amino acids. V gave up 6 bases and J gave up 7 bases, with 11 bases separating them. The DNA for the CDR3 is TGTGCCAGCAGCCAGGGACACAATACGCAGTATTTT. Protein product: CASSQGHNTQYF.

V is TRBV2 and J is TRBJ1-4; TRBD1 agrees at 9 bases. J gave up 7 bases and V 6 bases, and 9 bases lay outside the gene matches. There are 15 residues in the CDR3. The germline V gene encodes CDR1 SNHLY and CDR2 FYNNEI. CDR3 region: CASSATGGAAEKLFF. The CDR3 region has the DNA TGTGCCAGCAGCGCGACAGGGGGGGCGGCTGAAAAACTGTTTTTT. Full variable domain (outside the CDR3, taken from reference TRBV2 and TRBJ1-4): EPEVTQTPSHQVTQMGQEVILRCVPISNHLYFYWYRQILGQKVEFLVSFYNNEISEKSEIFDDQFSVERPDGSNFTLKIRSTKLEDSAMYFCASSATGGAAEKLFFGSGTQLSVL.

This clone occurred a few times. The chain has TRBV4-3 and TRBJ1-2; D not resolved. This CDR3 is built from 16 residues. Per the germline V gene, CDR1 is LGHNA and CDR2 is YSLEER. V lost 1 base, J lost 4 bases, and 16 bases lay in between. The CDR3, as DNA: TGCGCCAGCAGCCAAGGCTCAGGTGGTGCGAGCTATGGCTACACCTTC. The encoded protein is CASSQGSGGASYGYTF.

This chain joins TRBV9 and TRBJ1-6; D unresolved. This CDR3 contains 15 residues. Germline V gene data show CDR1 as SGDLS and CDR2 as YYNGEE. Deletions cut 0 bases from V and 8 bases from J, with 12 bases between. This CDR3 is CASSVVGSPHSPLHF. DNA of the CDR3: TGTGCCAGCAGCGTAGTGGGCAGCCCACATTCACCCCTCCACTTT.

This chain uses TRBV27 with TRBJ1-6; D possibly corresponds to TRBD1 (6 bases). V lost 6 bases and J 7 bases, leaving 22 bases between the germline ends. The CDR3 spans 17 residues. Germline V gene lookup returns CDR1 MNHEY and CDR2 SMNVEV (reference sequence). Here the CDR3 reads CASRGGFTAWDNSPLHF. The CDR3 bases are TGTGCCAGCAGAGGGGGTTTTACGGCTTGGGACAATTCACCCCTCCACTTT.

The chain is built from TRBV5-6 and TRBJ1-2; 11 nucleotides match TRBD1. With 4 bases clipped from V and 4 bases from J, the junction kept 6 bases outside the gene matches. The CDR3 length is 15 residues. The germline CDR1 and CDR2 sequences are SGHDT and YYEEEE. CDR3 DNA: TGTGCCAGCAGCCCGGAGGGGACAGGGGGCTATGGCTACACCTTC. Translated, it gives CASSPEGTGGYGYTF.

The CDR3 reads CASSFTVLAGGNQETQYF. CDR3 DNA sequence: TGTGCCAGCAGTTTCACTGTCCTAGCGGGAGGGAATCAAGAGACCCAGTACTTC. The chain couples TRBV28 to TRBJ2-5; 12 bases are a match to TRBD2. The CDR3 sequence is 18 residues long. J lost 2 bases, V lost 3 bases, and 10 bases had no gene match. The germline gives CDR1 MDHEN, CDR2 SYDVKM.

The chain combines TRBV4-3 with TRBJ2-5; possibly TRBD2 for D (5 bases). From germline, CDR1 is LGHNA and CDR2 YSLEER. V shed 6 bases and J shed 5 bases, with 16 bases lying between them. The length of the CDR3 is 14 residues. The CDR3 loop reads CASSPSEGRETQYF. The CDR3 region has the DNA TGCGCCAGCAGTCCTAGTGAGGGTCGGGAGACCCAGTACTTC.